A selection of T cell receptor beta chains follows, all from one sample in a study of blood T cell repertoires in COVID-19. TCRdb's table, derived via immunoSEQ multiplex PCR, lists solely in-frame clones and lacks some. This table holds about 58,000 clones, about 91% found once. Sequenced input: peripheral blood. The receptor source for this set is a woman aged 55-75 years with active COVID-19. The CDR3 runs from the conserved cysteine through the conserved F or W. D genes are given only for firm matches. Clone size appears in some rows only: once, few, many, or a class for an expanded clone.

clone size,D gene,J gene,V gene,CDR3 DNA,CDR3 protein
-,-,TRBJ2-1,TRBV5-6,TGTGCCAGCAGCTTGTTGGGACTGAAAAATGAGCAGTTCTTC,CASSLLGLKNEQFF
-,TRBD1,TRBJ2-7,TRBV28,TGTGCCAGCAGCCCCGGGACAGGGGGCTACGAGCAGTACTTC,CASSPGTGGYEQYF
-,TRBD1,TRBJ1-1,TRBV5-1,TGCGCCAGCAGCGGGGGACAGGGGGCGAACACTGAAGCTTTCTTT,CASSGGQGANTEAFF
-,TRBD1,TRBJ2-5,TRBV5-4,TGTGCCAGCAGCTTAGGGACAGGGGTGGAGACCCAGTACTTC,CASSLGTGVETQYF
-,TRBD2,TRBJ2-5,TRBV5-1,TGCGCCAGCAGCTTGGTGGGACCGGGACTAGCGGTCCAAGAGACCCAGTACTTC,CASSLVGPGLAVQETQYF
-,-,TRBJ2-1,TRBV2,TGTGCCAGCAGTGCGTACAGAGCAGGCAATGAGCAGTTCTTC,CASSAYRAGNEQFF
-,-,TRBJ1-5,TRBV18,TGTGCCAGCTCACAACTCGATAGCAATCAGCCCCAGCATTTT,CASSQLDSNQPQHF
-,TRBD1,TRBJ2-7,TRBV5-4,TGTGCCAGCAGCTTGGGCAGGGGGCCCTACGAGCAGTACTTC,CASSLGRGPYEQYF
-,TRBD1,TRBJ2-7,TRBV6-5,TGTGCCAGCAGCCCGACAGGGCAAGAGCAGTACTTC,CASSPTGQEQYF
-,-,TRBJ2-2,TRBV2,TGTGCCAGCAGTGAACGGGGACACTACACCGGGGAGCTGTTTTTT,CASSERGHYTGELFF
-,-,TRBJ2-7,TRBV11-3,TGTGCCAGCAGCTTAGGGGGGCACGGCGACGAGCAGTACTTC,CASSLGGHGDEQYF
once,-,TRBJ1-3,TRBV20-1,TGCAGTGCTAGTATAGCCTCTGGAAACACCATATATTTT,CSASIASGNTIYF
-,-,TRBJ2-4,TRBV2,TGTGCCAGCAGGGCCAGGGGTGAGGGTGCGGACAGTGCTCAGTACTTC,CASRARGEGADSAQYF
-,TRBD1,TRBJ1-2,TRBV6-4,TGTGCCAGCAGTGATAACCGGGACAGGGGGCCTCTGGACGGCTACACCTTC,CASSDNRDRGPLDGYTF
-,-,TRBJ1-1,TRBV7-9,TGTGCCAGCAGCTTCGAGACAGGGAACACTGAAGCTTTCTTT,CASSFETGNTEAFF
-,-,TRBJ2-7,TRBV10-1,TGCGCCAGCAGTGAGTCGATCTTAGCCGGGTACGAGCAGTACTTC,CASSESILAGYEQYF
-,-,TRBJ1-1,TRBV5-4,TGTGCCAGCAGCTTGGGACACTCGAACACTGAAGCTTTCTTT,CASSLGHSNTEAFF
-,-,TRBJ2-3,TRBV6-5,TGTGCCAGCAGTTCCAGGGTTGCCAGAGACACAGATACGCAGTATTTT,CASSSRVARDTDTQYF
once,TRBD1,TRBJ1-6,TRBV5-6,TGTGCCAGCAGCAACAAACAGGGGACACCCCTCCACTTT,CASSNKQGTPLHF
-,-,TRBJ1-4,TRBV11-2,TGTGCCAGCAGCTTACGCAGGGTTGCAGGTGAAAAACTGTTTTTT,CASSLRRVAGEKLFF
-,TRBD1,TRBJ1-1,TRBV19,TGTGCCAGTAGTCTCCTAAACAGGGGGCTCACTGAAGCTTTCTTT,CASSLLNRGLTEAFF
-,-,TRBJ1-1,TRBV19,TGTGCCAGTAGAGACTGGGGCAGGGCTAAGAACACTGAAGCTTTCTTT,CASRDWGRAKNTEAFF
-,TRBD2,TRBJ2-7,TRBV30,TGTGCCTGGAGTCTAGGACTAGCGAGCGAGCAGTACTTC,CAWSLGLASEQYF
few,TRBD2,TRBJ2-7,TRBV7-9,TGTGCCAGCAGCTTAGCCACGGGACTAGCGGCCGAGCAGTACTTC,CASSLATGLAAEQYF
-,-,TRBJ1-2,TRBV30,TGTGCCTGCCGCGGGGTCGATGGCTACACCTTC,CACRGVDGYTF
-,TRBD1,TRBJ2-7,TRBV19,TGTGCCAGTACCCGGACAGGGTTGAGCGCCTACGAGCAGTACTTC,CASTRTGLSAYEQYF
-,TRBD1,TRBJ2-7,TRBV18,TGTGCCAGCTCACCCAAAAGTGGGACAGGGATCGAGCAGTACTTC,CASSPKSGTGIEQYF
-,TRBD1,TRBJ1-2,TRBV19,TGTGCCAGTAGTCCAGGACAGGCGTACTATGGCTACACCTTC,CASSPGQAYYGYTF
-,-,TRBJ1-5,TRBV3-1/TRBV3-2,TGTGCCAGCAGCCATGGGGTCGGGGGTAATCAGCCCCAGCATTTT,CASSHGVGGNQPQHF
-,TRBD2,TRBJ2-1,TRBV7-9,TGTGCCAGCAGGACTAGCGGGGGCCCCCCCTACAATGAGCAGTTCTTC,CASRTSGGPPYNEQFF
-,-,TRBJ2-2,TRBV3-1/TRBV3-2,TGTGCCAGCAGGGTCGGGACACCCGGGGAGCTGTTTTTT,CASRVGTPGELFF
once,-,TRBJ1-4,TRBV7-2,TGTGCCAGCAGCTTATTCCAGGGAACTAATGAAAAACTGTTTTTT,CASSLFQGTNEKLFF
-,TRBD1,TRBJ1-2,TRBV7-9,TGTGCCAGCAGCGGACCGGGACAGGAGGGCTATGGCTACACCTTC,CASSGPGQEGYGYTF
-,-,TRBJ2-1,TRBV27,TGTGCCAGCAGTTTATGGCAGGGAAGGGTGCCTAATGAGCAGTTCTTC,CASSLWQGRVPNEQFF
-,-,TRBJ2-7,TRBV15,TGTGCCACCAGCGCGGAGGGAGGGGGGACTTCCTACGAGCAGTACTTC,CATSAEGGGTSYEQYF
-,-,TRBJ2-3,TRBV24-1,TGTGCCACCAGTGACTCTGGACAGCCTAGCACAGATACGCAGTATTTT,CATSDSGQPSTDTQYF
once,TRBD2,TRBJ2-1,TRBV5-4,TGTGCCAGCAGCTCCCAGCGGGGGGGCCTTGAGCAGTTCTTC,CASSSQRGGLEQFF
-,TRBD1,TRBJ1-1,TRBV9,TGTGCCAGCAGTACCTTGGGACAGGACGGTGCTGAAGCTTTCTTT,CASSTLGQDGAEAFF
-,TRBD2,TRBJ2-2,TRBV6-1,TGTGCCAGCAGAGAACCTAGCGGGAACGCGAACACCGGGGAGCTGTTTTTT,CASREPSGNANTGELFF
-,-,TRBJ1-5,TRBV18,TGTGCCAGCTCACGGGAGACAGGCTCGCAGCCCCAGCATTTT,CASSRETGSQPQHF
-,TRBD1,TRBJ1-4,TRBV2,TGTGCCAGCAGCCAGACAGGGAACGAAAAACTGTTTTTT,CASSQTGNEKLFF
-,-,TRBJ2-4,TRBV2,TGTGCCAGCAGTGAGTCGTTGGGGCGGGACTTAAACATTCAGTACTTC,CASSESLGRDLNIQYF
-,TRBD2,TRBJ2-1,TRBV6-1,TGTGCCAGCAGTGAAATTACGGGGGGGCTCGAGTTCTTC,CASSEITGGLEFF
-,-,TRBJ2-5,TRBV14,TGTGCCAGCAGCCAAGATCCGACCCGGGGTCCCCAAGAGACCCAGTACTTC,CASSQDPTRGPQETQYF
-,-,TRBJ2-5,TRBV9,TGTGCCAGCAGCGGGGGCGCAGAGACCCAGTACTTC,CASSGGAETQYF
-,TRBD2,TRBJ2-5,TRBV9,TGTGCCAGCACCCCCAGCGGGGGGTGGGAGACCCAGTACTTC,CASTPSGGWETQYF
-,TRBD2,TRBJ2-2,TRBV7-7,TGTGCCAGCAGCCCACCGATAAGCGGGGGCCTCAAGGGCGGGGAGCTGTTTTTT,CASSPPISGGLKGGELFF
-,-,TRBJ1-2,TRBV12-3/TRBV12-4,TGTGCCAGCAGTTTGCCAGGGAGGAATGGCTACACCTTC,CASSLPGRNGYTF
once,TRBD1,TRBJ1-3,TRBV19,TGTGCCAGTACCCCTGTGACCGGGACAGGGGGCCCTGGAAACACCATATATTTT,CASTPVTGTGGPGNTIYF